This T cell receptor (beta chain) was found in a study of OX40 agonist ivuxolimab in advanced cancers. Study overall: Dose-escalation patients were diagnosed with hepatocellular carcinoma, melanoma, renal cell cancer or head and neck cancer. Age averaged around 58 years (range about 23 to 80), and 80% to 90% were male.

CDR3 length equals 13 residues. J was trimmed by 2 bases and V by 5 bases; bases with no gene match: 2. The germline CDR1 and CDR2 sequences are KGHSH and LQKENI. Produced via immunoSEQ multiplex PCR; TCRdb's table is partial and in-frame only. The sample yields roughly 100,000 clones, about 90% seen once. The chain uses TRBV18 and TRBJ1-2, with 7 bases that match TRBD1. This TCR was sampled from an adult with an advanced solid tumor such as melanoma, head and neck, liver or kidney cancer. The sequenced sample was CD4+ or CD8+ T cells sorted from blood, obtained in a trial of the OX40 agonist ivuxolimab. The CDR3 protein is CASSSDRNYGYTF. The CDR3 nucleotides are TGTGCCAGCTCATCGGACAGGAACTATGGCTACACCTTC.